These T cell receptor beta chains were read from a single sample in a study of T cells in Graves' hyperthyroidism and ophthalmopathy. TCRdb redid the calling of the multiplex PCR reads with MiXCR, one entry per CDR3 protein. This repertoire shows more than 550,000 distinct CDR3 sequences, roughly 17% found once; its top ten account for about 16%. The sample was blood. These TCRs come from a middle-aged man with Graves' hyperthyroidism. Each CDR3 is given with its conserved first and last residue. The D gene is left open where the match is weak.

D,V,CDR3
.,TRBV3-1,CASSPQQGLSYEQYF
.,TRBV2,CASIPSGAGANVLTF
.,TRBV30,CACKWGYEQYF
.,TRBV2,CASSEEQSTTIYF
TRBD1,TRBV9,CASNVETGNSPLHF
TRBD2,TRBV20-1,CSATVSGKSPSEQFF
TRBD2,TRBV5-1,CASSYTSGRTDTQYF
.,TRBV27,CASSLRASSSYNEQFF
.,TRBV27,CASSLSPVNSPLHF
TRBD2,TRBV11-2,CASSSVAGVETQYF
TRBD1,TRBV5-1,CASSSTGGGTEAFF